The clone carrying this T cell receptor (beta chain) appeared many times. Exclusion of patients followed from uncontrolled infection, other autoimmune disease, pregnancy or lactation. The authors obtained PBMCs from 9 to 10 ml of fresh peripheral blood. The V gene's germline CDR1 is SNHLY and CDR2 FYNNEI. There are 11 residues in the CDR3. V was shortened by 7 bases and J by 7 bases, with 10 bases between the two germline ends. Amplification targeted TCR beta CDR3 regions from RNA transcripts. When the TCR CDR3 underwent first-round RT-PCR, the HTBI primer set was used. TCRdb called the multiplex PCR reads again in MiXCR, with one record for every CDR3 protein. The sample holds over 450,000 distinct CDR3 sequences; over 15% are singletons and the top ten take 15% to 20%. The sample originates from a study of T cells in Graves' hyperthyroidism and ophthalmopathy.

The specimen was blood. The receptor comes from a woman aged 18-29 years with Graves' ophthalmopathy. The chain carries TRBV2 and TRBJ1-2; D uncertain. CDR3 amino acids: CASIYEFGYTF. The CDR3 DNA follows: TGTGCCAGCATCTACGAATTTGGCTACACCTTC.